This T cell receptor beta chain emerged from a study of T cell repertoires in cytomegalovirus infection. General study points: CMV-specific TCR beta clonotypes restricted by HLA-C were the ones dominating the ex vivo response. Cumulative public TCR beta family frequency identified carriers of CMV plus the relevant HLA.

TCRdb redid the calling of the reads with MiXCR, one entry per CDR3 protein. Among approximately 990,000 distinct CDR3 sequences listed, less than 35% were seen once. This clonotype was observed a handful of times. Its specificity is unknown. Germline loops: CDR1 SGHAT, CDR2 FQNNGV. Losses at the gene ends were 2 bases for V and 4 bases for J; bases not matched to a gene: 15. This CDR3 is built from 18 residues. The sequences come from cultured CD8+ T cells from PBMCs, collected from culture after CMV antigen stimulation. The TCR comes from a human donor in good health (CMV status not recorded). Some clones in this sample may be carry-over from other donors' samples. The V call is TRBV11-2, the J call TRBJ1-1; TRBD1 matches at 8 bases. DNA for the CDR3: TGTGCCAGCAGCTTATGGGGGGCCAGGGACAGGAATTCCACTGAAGCTTTCTTT. As protein: CASSLWGARDRNSTEAFF.